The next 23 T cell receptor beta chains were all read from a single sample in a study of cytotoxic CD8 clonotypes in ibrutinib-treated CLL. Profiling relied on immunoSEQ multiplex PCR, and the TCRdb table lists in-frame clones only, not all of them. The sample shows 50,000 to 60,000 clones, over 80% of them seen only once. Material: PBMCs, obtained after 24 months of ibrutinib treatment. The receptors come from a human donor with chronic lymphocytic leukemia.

CDR3 DNA sequence: TGTGCCAGCAGCCAAGGAGGGAGGGTCGGGGTCAGGAACATTCAGTACTTC. It specifies CASSQGGRVGVRNIQYF. This chain uses TRBV14 with TRBJ2-4; 7 positions agree with TRBD2. The V and J ends lost 1 base and 7 bases, in that order; junction bases with no gene match: 13. The CDR3 spans 17 residues. Per the germline V gene, CDR1 is SGHDN and CDR2 is FVKESK.

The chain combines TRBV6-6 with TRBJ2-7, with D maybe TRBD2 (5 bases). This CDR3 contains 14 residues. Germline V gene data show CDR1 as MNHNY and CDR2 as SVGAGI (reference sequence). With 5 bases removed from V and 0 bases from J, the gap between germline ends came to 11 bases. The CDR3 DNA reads TGTGCCAGCAGTCGGACTTCGAGCTCCTACGAGCAGTACTTC. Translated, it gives CASSRTSSSYEQYF.

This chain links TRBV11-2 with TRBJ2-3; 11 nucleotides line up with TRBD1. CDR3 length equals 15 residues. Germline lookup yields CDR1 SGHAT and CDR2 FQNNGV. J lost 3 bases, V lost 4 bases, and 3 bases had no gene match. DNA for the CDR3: TGTGCCAGCAGCTCAGGACAGGGGGCAACAGATACGCAGTATTTT. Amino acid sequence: CASSSGQGATDTQYF. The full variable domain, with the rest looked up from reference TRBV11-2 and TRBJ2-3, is EAGVAQSPRYKIIEKRQSVAFWCNPISGHATLYWYQQILGQGPKLLIQFQNNGVVDDSQLPKDRFSAERLKGVDSTLKIQPAKLEDSAVYLCASSSGQGATDTQYFGPGTRLTVL.

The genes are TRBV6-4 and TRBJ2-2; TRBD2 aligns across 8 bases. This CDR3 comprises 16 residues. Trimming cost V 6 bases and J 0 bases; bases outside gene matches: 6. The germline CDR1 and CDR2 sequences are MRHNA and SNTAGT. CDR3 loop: CASRAIAGSNTGELFF. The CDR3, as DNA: TGTGCCAGCAGGGCGATAGCGGGGTCGAACACCGGGGAGCTGTTTTTT.

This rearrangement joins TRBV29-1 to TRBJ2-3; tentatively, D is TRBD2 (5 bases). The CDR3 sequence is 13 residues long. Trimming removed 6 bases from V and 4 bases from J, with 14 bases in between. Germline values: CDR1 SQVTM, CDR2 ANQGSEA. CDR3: CSVAASQADTQYF. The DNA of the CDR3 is TGCAGCGTCGCCGCTAGCCAGGCAGATACGCAGTATTTT.

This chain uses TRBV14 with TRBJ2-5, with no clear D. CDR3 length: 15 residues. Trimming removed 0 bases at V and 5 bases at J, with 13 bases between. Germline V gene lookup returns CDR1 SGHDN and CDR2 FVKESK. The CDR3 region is CASSQELGSWETQYF. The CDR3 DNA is TGTGCCAGCAGCCAAGAACTCGGTAGCTGGGAGACCCAGTACTTC.

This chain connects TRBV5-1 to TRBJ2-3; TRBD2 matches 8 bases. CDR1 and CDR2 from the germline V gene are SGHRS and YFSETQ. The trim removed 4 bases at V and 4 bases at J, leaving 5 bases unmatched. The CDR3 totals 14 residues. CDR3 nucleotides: TGCGCCAGCAGCCCTGGACTAGCAGCAGATACGCAGTATTTT. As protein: CASSPGLAADTQYF. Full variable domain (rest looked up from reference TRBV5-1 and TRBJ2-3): KAGVTQTPRYLIKTRGQQVTLSCSPISGHRSVSWYQQTPGQGLQFLFEYFSETQRNKGNFPGRFSGRQFSNSRSEMNVSTLELGDSALYLCASSPGLAADTQYFGPGTRLTVL.

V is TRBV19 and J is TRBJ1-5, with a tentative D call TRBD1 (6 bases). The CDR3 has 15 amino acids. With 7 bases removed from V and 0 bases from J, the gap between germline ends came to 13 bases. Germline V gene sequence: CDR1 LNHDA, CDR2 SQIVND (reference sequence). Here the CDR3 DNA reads TGTGCCAGTAAAAACAGGGAGTATAGCAATCAGCCCCAGCATTTT. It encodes CASKNREYSNQPQHF.

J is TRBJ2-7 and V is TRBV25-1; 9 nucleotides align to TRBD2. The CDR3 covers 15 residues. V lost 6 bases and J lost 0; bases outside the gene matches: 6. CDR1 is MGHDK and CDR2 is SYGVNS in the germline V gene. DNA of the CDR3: TGTGCCAGCAGAAAAAATAGCGGGAGCTCCTACGAGCAGTACTTC. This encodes CASRKNSGSSYEQYF.

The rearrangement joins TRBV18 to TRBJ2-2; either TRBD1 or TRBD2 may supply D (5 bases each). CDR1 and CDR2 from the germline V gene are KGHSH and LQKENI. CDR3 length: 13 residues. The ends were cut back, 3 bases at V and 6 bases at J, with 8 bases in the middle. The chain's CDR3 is CASSPGTAGELFF. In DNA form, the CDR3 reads TGTGCCAGCTCACCTGGGACCGCCGGGGAGCTGTTTTTT.

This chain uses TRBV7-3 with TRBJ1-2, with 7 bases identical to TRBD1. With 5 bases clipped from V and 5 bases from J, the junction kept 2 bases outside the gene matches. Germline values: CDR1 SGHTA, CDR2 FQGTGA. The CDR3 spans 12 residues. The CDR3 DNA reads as TGTGCCAGCAGCGAGACAGGGTATGGCTACACCTTC. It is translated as CASSETGYGYTF.

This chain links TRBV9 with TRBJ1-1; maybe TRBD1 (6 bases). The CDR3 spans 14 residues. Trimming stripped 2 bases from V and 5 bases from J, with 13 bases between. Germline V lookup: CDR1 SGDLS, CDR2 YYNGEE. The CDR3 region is CASSVGSQGTEAFF. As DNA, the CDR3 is TGTGCCAGCAGCGTCGGTTCTCAGGGGACTGAAGCTTTCTTT.

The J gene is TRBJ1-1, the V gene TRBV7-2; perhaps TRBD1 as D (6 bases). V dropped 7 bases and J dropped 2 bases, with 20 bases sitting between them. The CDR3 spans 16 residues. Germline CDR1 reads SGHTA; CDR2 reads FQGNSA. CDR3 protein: CASNQGSGAINTEAFF. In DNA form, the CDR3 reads TGTGCCAGCAACCAAGGGTCAGGGGCAATCAACACTGAAGCTTTCTTT.

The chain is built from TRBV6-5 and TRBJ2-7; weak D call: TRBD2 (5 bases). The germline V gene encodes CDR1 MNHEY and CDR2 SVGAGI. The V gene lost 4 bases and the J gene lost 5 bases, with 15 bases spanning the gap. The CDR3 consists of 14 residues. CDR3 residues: CASSSLGGRDEQYF. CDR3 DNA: TGTGCCAGCAGTTCCCTCGGAGGAAGGGACGAGCAGTACTTC.

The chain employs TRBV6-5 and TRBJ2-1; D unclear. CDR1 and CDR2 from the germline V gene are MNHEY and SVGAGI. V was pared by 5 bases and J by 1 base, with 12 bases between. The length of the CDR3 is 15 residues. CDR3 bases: TGTGCCAGCAGTCGCCGCGGTGGATCCTACAATGAGCAGTTCTTC. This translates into CASSRRGGSYNEQFF.

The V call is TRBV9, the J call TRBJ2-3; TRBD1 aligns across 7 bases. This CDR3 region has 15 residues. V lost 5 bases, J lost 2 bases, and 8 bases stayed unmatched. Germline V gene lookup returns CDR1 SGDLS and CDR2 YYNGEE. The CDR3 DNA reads TGTGCCAGCAGTGTAACCGGGACAGACACAGATACGCAGTATTTT. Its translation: CASSVTGTDTDTQYF.

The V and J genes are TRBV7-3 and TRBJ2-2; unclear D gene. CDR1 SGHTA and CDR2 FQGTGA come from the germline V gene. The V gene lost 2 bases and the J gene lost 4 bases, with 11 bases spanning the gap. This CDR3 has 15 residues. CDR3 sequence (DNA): TGTGCCAGCAGCTTAGCGGCCCCGAGCACCGGGGAGCTGTTTTTT. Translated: CASSLAAPSTGELFF. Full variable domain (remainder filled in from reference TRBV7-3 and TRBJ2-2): GAGVSQTPSNKVTEKGKYVELRCDPISGHTALYWYRQSLGQGPEFLIYFQGTGAADDSGLPNDRFFAVRPEGSVSTLKIQRTERGDSAVYLCASSLAAPSTGELFFGEGSRLTVL.

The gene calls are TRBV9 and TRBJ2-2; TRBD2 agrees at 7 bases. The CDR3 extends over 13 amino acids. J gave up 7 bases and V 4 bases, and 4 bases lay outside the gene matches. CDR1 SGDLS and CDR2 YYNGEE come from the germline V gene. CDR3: CASSLPGGGELFF. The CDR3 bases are TGTGCCAGCAGCCTCCCGGGGGGCGGGGAGCTGTTTTTT.

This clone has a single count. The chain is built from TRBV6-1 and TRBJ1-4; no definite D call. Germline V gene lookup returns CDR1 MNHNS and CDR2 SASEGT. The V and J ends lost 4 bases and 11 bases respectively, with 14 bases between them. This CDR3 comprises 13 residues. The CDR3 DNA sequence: TGTGCCAGCAGTGGGGGATCCGCAGGCAAACTGTTTTTT. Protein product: CASSGGSAGKLFF.

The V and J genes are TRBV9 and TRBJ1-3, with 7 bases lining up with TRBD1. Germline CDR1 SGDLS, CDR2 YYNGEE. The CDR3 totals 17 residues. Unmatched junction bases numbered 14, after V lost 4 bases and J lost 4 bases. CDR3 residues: CASSRTGVGGAGNTIYF. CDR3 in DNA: TGTGCCAGCAGCAGAACAGGGGTCGGGGGCGCCGGAAACACCATATATTTT.

Here the CDR3 reads CASSPLAGGELFF. CDR3 nucleotides: TGTGCCAGCAGCCCCTTAGCGGGAGGGGAGCTGTTTTTT. V and J are TRBV7-2 and TRBJ2-2; 8 bases line up with TRBD2. This CDR3 region has 13 residues. V was pared by 5 bases and J by 8 bases, with 4 bases of the junction left unmatched. Germline assignment: CDR1 SGHTA and CDR2 FQGNSA.

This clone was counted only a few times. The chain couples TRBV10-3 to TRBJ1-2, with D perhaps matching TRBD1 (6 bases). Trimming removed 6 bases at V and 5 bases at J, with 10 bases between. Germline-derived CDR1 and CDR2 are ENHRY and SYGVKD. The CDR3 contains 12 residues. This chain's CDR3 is CAIRQGRYGYTF. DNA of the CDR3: TGTGCCATCAGACAGGGTCGGTATGGCTACACCTTC.

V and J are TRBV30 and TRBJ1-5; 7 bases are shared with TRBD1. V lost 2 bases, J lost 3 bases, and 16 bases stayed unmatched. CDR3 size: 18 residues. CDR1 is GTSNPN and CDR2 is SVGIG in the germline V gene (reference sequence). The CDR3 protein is CAWSINGQAGAHNQPQHF. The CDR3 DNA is TGTGCCTGGAGTATCAATGGACAGGCAGGGGCCCACAATCAGCCCCAGCATTTT.